This section outlines one T cell receptor beta chain sequence together with its context. The junction shows a germline mismatch at one end, possibly a read error. The authors made TCR beta cDNA from 500 to 600 ng total RNA with a constant-region primer. Three-round nested multiplex PCR performed with slightly modified ARM-PCR produced the TCR beta libraries. Use of TRBV1-TRBV30 forward primers with a C-beta reverse primer characterized the first two PCR rounds, which lasted about 11 cycles each. TCRdb re-analysed the multiplex PCR reads in MiXCR, keeping a single row per CDR3 protein. The table has 20,000 to 25,000 distinct CDR3 sequences, about 75% seen once. The data derive from a study of tumor-infiltrating lymphocytes in primary liver carcinoma. Each 20-30 mg portion of unsorted bulk tissue served as the source for co-extraction of RNA and DNA. Whichever tumor sample was examined, it had over 85% viable tumor cells.

Germline V gives CDR1 MGHRA, CDR2 YSYEKL. The CDR3 is 16 residues long. The clonotype originates from a woman aged 25 to 45 with primary liver carcinoma and hepatitis B virus infection. Sequencing was done on a sample of liver tumor tissue from sampling region 1. Subset denoted: tumor region T1, superior pole. The rearrangement links TRBV4-1 to TRBJ2-7; 8 nucleotides match TRBD1. CDR3 amino acids: CAGSQGSATGVNEQYF. For the CDR3, the DNA is TGCGCCGGCAGCCAAGGGAGCGCGACAGGGGTCAACGAACAGTACTTC.